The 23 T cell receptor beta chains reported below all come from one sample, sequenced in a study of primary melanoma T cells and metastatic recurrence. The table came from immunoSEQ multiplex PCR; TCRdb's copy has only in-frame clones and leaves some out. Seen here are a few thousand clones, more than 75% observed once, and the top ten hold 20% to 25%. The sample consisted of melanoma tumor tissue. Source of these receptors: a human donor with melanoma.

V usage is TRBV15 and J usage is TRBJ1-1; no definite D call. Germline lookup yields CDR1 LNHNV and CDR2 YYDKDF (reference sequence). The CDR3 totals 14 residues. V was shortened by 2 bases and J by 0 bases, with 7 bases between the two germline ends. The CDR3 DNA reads TGTGCCACCAGCAGAAACCAGTTGAACACTGAAGCTTTCTTT. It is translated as CATSRNQLNTEAFF.

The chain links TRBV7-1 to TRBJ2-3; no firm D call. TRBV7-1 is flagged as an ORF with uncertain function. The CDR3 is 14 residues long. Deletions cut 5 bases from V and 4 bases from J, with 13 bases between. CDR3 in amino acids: CASSRTIEADTQYF. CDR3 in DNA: TGTGCCAGCAGCCGAACAATAGAGGCAGATACGCAGTATTTT.

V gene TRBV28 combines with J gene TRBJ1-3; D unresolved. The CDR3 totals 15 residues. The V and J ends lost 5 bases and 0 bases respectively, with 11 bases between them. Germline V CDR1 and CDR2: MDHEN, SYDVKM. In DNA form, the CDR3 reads TGTGCCAGCAGTCCTTGGGTCAGCTCTGGAAACACCATATATTTT. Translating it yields CASSPWVSSGNTIYF.

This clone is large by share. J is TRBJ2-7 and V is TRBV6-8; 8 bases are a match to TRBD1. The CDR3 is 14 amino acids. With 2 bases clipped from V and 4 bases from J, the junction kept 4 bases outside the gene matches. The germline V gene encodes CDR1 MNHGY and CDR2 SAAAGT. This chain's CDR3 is CASSYEDRDYEQYF. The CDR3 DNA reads TGTGCCAGCAGTTACGAGGACAGGGATTACGAGCAGTACTTC.

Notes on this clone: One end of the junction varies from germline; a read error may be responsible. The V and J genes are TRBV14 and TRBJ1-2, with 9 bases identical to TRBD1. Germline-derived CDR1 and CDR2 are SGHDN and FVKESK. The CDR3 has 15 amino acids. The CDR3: CANSLQGAHYYGYTF. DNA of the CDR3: TGTGCCAACAGCCTACAGGGGGCCCACTACTATGGCTACACCTTC.

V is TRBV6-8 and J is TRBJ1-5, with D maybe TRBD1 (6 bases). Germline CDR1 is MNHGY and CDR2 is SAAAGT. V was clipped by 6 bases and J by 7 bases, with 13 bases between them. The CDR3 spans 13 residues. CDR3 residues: CASSTTGTQPQHF. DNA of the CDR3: TGTGCCAGCAGCACAACAGGGACCCAGCCCCAGCATTTT.

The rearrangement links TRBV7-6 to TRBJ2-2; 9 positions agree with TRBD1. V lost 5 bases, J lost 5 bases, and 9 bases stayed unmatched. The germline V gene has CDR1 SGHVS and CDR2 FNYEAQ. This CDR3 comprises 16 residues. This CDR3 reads CASSDNRGRWTGELFF. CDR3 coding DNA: TGTGCCAGCAGCGATAACAGGGGGCGGTGGACCGGGGAGCTGTTTTTT. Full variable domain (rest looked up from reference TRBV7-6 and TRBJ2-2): GAGVSQSPRYKVTKRGQDVALRCDPISGHVSLYWYRQALGQGPEFLTYFNYEAQQDKSGLPNDRFSAERPEGSISTLTIQRTEQRDSAMYRCASSDNRGRWTGELFFGEGSRLTVL.

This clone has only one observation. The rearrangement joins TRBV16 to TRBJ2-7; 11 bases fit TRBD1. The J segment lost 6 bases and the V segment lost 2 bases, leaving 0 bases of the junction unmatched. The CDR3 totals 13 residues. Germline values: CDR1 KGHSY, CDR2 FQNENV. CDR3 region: CASSQGTGGEQYF. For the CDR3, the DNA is TGTGCCAGCAGCCAAGGGACAGGGGGCGAGCAGTACTTC.

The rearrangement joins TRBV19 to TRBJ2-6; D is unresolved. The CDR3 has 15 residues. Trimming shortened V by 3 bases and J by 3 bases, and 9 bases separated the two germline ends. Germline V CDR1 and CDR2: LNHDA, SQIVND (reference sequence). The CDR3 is CASSIAADGANVLTF. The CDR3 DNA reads TGTGCCAGTAGTATCGCGGCAGATGGGGCCAACGTCCTGACTTTC.

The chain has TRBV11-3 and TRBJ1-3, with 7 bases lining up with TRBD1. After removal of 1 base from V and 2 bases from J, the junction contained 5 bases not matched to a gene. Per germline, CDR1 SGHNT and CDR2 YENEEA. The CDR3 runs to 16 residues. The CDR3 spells CASSLGGGRAGNTIYF. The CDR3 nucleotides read TGTGCCAGCAGCTTAGGAGGGGGCCGGGCTGGAAACACCATATATTTT.

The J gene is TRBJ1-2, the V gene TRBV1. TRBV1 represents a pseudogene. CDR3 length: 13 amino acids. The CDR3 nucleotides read TGCGCCAGCAGCCAATATGGACGGGATGGCTACACCTTC. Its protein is CASSQYGRDGYTF.

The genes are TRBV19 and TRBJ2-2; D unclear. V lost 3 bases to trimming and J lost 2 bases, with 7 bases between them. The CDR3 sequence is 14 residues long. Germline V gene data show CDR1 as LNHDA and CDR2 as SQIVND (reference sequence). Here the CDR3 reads CASSIRINTGELFF. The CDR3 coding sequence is TGTGCCAGTAGTATTAGGATTAACACCGGGGAGCTGTTTTTT.

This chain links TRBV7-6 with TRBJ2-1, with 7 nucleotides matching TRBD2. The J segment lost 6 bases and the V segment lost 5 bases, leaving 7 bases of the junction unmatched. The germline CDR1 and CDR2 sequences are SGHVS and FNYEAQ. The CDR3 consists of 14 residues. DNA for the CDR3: TGTGCCAGCAGCCCCGGGGGGTCGTTCAATGAGCAGTTCTTC. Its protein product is CASSPGGSFNEQFF.

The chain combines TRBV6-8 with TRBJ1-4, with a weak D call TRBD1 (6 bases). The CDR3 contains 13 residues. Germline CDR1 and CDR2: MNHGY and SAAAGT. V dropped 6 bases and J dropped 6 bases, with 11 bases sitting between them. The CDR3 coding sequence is TGTGCCAGCAGACAGGGAATCGATGAAAAACTGTTTTTT. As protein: CASRQGIDEKLFF.

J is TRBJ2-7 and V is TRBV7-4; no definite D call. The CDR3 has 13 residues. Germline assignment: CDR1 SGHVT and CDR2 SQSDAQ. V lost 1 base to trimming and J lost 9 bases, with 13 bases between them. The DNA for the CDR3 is TGTGCCAGCAGCTTAGGCCCGACGTCAGGGCAGTACTTC. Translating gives CASSLGPTSGQYF.

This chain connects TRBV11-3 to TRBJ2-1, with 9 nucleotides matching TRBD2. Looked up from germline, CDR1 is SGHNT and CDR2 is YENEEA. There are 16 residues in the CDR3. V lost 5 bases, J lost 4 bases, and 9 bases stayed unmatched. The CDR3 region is CASSPASGAGYNEQFF. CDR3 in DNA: TGTGCCAGCAGCCCTGCTAGCGGGGCAGGATACAATGAGCAGTTCTTC.

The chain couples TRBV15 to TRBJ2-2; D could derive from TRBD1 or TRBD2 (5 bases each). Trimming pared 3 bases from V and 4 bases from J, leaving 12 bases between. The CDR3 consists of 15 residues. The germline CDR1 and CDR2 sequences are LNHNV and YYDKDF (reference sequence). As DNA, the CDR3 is TGTGCCACCAGCAGCGCGTTGGGACGCACCGGGGAGCTGTTTTTT. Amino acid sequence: CATSSALGRTGELFF.

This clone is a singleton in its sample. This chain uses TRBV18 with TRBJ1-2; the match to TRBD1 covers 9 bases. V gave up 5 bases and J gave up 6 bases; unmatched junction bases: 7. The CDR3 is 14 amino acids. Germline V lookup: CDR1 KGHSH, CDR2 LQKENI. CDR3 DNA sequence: TGTGCCAGCTCATCCCCGGACAGGGGCCATGGCTACACCTTC. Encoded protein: CASSSPDRGHGYTF.

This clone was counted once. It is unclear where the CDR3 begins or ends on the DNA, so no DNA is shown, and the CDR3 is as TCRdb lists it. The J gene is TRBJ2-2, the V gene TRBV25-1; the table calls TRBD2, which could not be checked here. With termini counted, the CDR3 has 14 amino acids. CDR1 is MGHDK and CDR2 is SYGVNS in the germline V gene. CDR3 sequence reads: CASRVASGTGELFF.

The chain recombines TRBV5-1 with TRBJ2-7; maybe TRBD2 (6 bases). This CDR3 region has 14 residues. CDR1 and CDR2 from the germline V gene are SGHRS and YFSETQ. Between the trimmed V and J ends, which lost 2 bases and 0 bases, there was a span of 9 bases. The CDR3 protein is CASSLGGSSYEQYF. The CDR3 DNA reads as TGCGCCAGCAGCTTAGGAGGGAGCTCCTACGAGCAGTACTTC.

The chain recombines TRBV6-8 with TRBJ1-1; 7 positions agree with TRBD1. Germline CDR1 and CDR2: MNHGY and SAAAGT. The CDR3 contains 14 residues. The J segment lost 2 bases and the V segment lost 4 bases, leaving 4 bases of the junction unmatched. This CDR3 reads CASSSTGPNTEAFF. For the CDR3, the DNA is TGTGCCAGCAGTTCGACAGGGCCCAACACTGAAGCTTTCTTT.

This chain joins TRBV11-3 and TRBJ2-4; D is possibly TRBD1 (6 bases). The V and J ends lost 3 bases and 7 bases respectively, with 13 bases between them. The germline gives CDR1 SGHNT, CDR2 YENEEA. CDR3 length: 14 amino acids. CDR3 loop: CASSFLWGRNIQYF. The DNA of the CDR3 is TGTGCCAGCAGCTTCTTATGGGGGCGCAACATTCAGTACTTC. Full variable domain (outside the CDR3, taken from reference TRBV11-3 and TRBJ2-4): EAGVVQSPRYKIIEKKQPVAFWCNPISGHNTLYWYLQNLGQGPELLIRYENEEAVDDSQLPKDRFSAERLKGVDSTLKIQPAELGDSAVYLCASSFLWGRNIQYFGAGTRLSVL.

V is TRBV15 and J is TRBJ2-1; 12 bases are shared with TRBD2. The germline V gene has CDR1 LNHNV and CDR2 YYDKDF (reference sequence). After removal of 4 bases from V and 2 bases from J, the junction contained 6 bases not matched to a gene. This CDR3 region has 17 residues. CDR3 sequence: CATSTTLAGGTYNEQFF. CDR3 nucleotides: TGTGCCACCAGCACTACACTAGCGGGAGGTACCTACAATGAGCAGTTCTTC.